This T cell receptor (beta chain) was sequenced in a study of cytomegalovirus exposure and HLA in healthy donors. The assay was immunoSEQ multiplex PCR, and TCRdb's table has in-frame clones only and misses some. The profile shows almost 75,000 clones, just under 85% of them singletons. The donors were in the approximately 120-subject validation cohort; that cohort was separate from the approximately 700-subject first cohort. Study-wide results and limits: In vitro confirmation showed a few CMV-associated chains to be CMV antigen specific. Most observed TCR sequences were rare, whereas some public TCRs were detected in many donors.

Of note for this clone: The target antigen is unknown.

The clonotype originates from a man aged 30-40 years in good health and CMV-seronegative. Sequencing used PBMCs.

In DNA, the CDR3 is TGCGCCAGCAGCTTGAAGGGAGGGGGGGATCAGCCCCAGCATTTT. This encodes CASSLKGGGDQPQHF. V gene TRBV5-1 combines with J gene TRBJ1-5; weak D call: TRBD1 (6 bases). Per the germline V gene, CDR1 is SGHRS and CDR2 is YFSETQ. The V end was cut by 1 base, the J end by 5 bases, with 13 bases between. This CDR3 contains 15 residues.